A single sample gave rise to the 16 T cell receptor beta chains below, sequenced in a study of T cells in Graves' hyperthyroidism and ophthalmopathy. RNA transcripts were the template for amplifying TCR beta CDR3 regions. During a first-round RT-PCR of the TCR CDR3, the HTBI primer set was used. MiXCR, applied by TCRdb to the multiplex PCR reads, yields one record per CDR3 protein. The table records 600,000 to 750,000 distinct CDR3 sequences, roughly a sixth of them present only once. The specimen sequenced was blood. The receptors stem from a man aged 45-65 years with Graves' hyperthyroidism.

The chain links TRBV9 to TRBJ2-1, with a tentative D call TRBD2 (5 bases). Per germline, CDR1 SGDLS and CDR2 YYNGEE. The CDR3 extends over 15 amino acids. V shed 3 bases and J shed 9 bases, with 19 bases lying between them. Here the CDR3 reads CASSAVGGSNGEQFF. In nucleotides, the CDR3 is TGTGCCAGCAGCGCGGTTGGCGGGTCTAACGGTGAGCAGTTCTTC.

This clonotype appeared many times. The CDR3 loop is CASSYSRLGSGTIYEQYF. CDR3 nucleotide sequence: TGTGCCAGCAGTTACTCGAGGCTTGGTAGCGGGACCATCTACGAGCAGTACTTC. The chain employs TRBV6-2 or TRBV6-3 and TRBJ2-7, with TRBD2 matching 8 bases. Germline V gives CDR1 MNHEY, CDR2 SVGEGT. CDR3 size: 18 residues. After removal of 0 bases from V and 3 bases from J, the junction contained 13 bases not matched to a gene.

This chain uses TRBV20-1 with TRBJ1-2, with TRBD1 matching 8 bases. J was trimmed by 5 bases and V by 5 bases; bases with no gene match: 10. Germline loops: CDR1 DFQATT, CDR2 SNEGSKA (reference sequence). This CDR3 has 14 amino acids. CDR3 in amino acids: CSAEPQGDIYGYTF. CDR3 DNA: TGCAGTGCTGAGCCACAGGGGGATATATATGGCTACACCTTC.

This clonotype was detected ten times or more. The chain joins TRBV28 to TRBJ2-7; D remains ambiguous. The germline V gene has CDR1 MDHEN and CDR2 SYDVKM. The CDR3 totals 13 residues. The V gene lost 5 bases and the J gene lost 6 bases, with 14 bases spanning the gap. The CDR3 nucleotides read TGTGCCAGCAGTCCAAACAACCTAGGCGAGCAGTACTTC. This codes for CASSPNNLGEQYF.

This clonotype occurred many times. For the CDR3, the DNA is TGCAGTGCTAGAGATTTGAGTGGGACGCCGGGCTACGAGCAGTACTTC. Amino acids: CSARDLSGTPGYEQYF. The chain couples TRBV20-1 to TRBJ2-7; D possibly matches TRBD1 or TRBD2 (5 bases each). Germline CDR1 DFQATT, CDR2 SNEGSKA (reference sequence). The CDR3 has 16 residues. Trimming cost V 0 bases and J 3 bases, with 18 bases left between them.

This clonotype was recorded at least ten times. The rearrangement links TRBV11-2 to TRBJ2-3; 13 bases are shared with TRBD2. After removal of 6 bases from V and 6 bases from J, the junction contained 6 bases not matched to a gene. The CDR3 length is 15 residues. Germline lookup yields CDR1 SGHAT and CDR2 FQNNGV. The CDR3 sequence: CASRWTSGRLDTQYF. The DNA for the CDR3 is TGTGCCAGCAGATGGACTAGCGGGAGATTGGATACGCAGTATTTT.

This clonotype was observed many times. A read error may produce the germline difference seen at one junction end. This chain links TRBV11-3 with TRBJ2-5; TRBD2 agrees at 8 bases. The CDR3 is made up of 15 amino acids. CDR1 and CDR2 from the germline V gene are SGHNT and YENEEA. For the CDR3, the DNA is TGTGCCAGCAGCTTTGCGGGAGGCCCCCAAGAAACCCAGTACTTC. It encodes CASSFAGGPQETQYF.

The sample holds a few counts of this clonotype. It may be a read error: a sequence one base away is much more abundant. This chain joins TRBV2 and TRBJ2-2; 7 nucleotides agree with TRBD1. The CDR3 sequence is 15 residues long. Germline assignment: CDR1 SNHLY and CDR2 FYNNEI. Trimming cost V 6 bases and J 3 bases; bases outside gene matches: 7. CDR3 bases: TGTGCCAGCAGGCAGGGGGTTGCGGACACCGGGGAGCTGTTTTTT. This gives the protein CASRQGVADTGELFF. The full variable domain, in which reference TRBV2 and TRBJ2-2 provide the parts outside the CDR3, is EPEVTQTPSHQVTQMGQEVILRCVPISNHLYFYWYRQILGQKVEFLVSFYNNEISEKSEIFDDQFSVERPDGSNFTLKIRSTKLEDSAMYFCASRQGVADTGELFFGEGSRLTVL.

This clonotype has just a few counts. This rearrangement joins TRBV27 to TRBJ1-2; D perhaps matches TRBD1 (6 bases). Germline values: CDR1 MNHEY, CDR2 SMNVEV (reference sequence). The ends were cut back, 6 bases at V and 4 bases at J, with 18 bases in the middle. CDR3 size: 15 residues. The CDR3 sequence is CASSRGTQGRYGYTF. In nucleotides, the CDR3 is TGTGCCAGCAGCCGGGGGACCCAGGGGCGCTATGGCTACACCTTC.

In this sample, this clonotype turned up a few times. This chain connects TRBV3-1 to TRBJ1-2; unclear D gene. CDR3 size: 13 residues. Germline CDR1 reads LGHDT; CDR2 reads YNNKEL (reference sequence). V lost 4 bases, J lost 5 bases, and 11 bases lay in between. The CDR3 DNA sequence: TGTGCCAGCAGCCGACTCGGACTGTATGGCTACACCTTC. Translation: CASSRLGLYGYTF.

At least ten counts were recorded for this clonotype. The chain has TRBV11-2 and TRBJ2-6; unclear D gene. Germline V lookup: CDR1 SGHAT, CDR2 FQNNGV. This CDR3 is 15 amino acids long. The V and J ends lost 2 bases and 0 bases respectively, with 5 bases between them. For the CDR3, the DNA is TGTGCCAGCAGCTTAATAGCCTCTGGGGCCAACGTCCTGACTTTC. Residues: CASSLIASGANVLTF.

This clonotype was observed a few times. The V gene is TRBV20-1, the J gene TRBJ2-3; no clear D. The CDR3 runs to 16 residues. The V gene's germline CDR1 is DFQATT and CDR2 SNEGSKA (reference sequence). V was trimmed by 1 base and J by 1 base, leaving 15 bases between them. CDR3 in amino acids: CSARVRLPSGTDTQYF. Written as DNA, the CDR3 is TGCAGTGCTAGAGTGAGGCTCCCCTCAGGCACAGATACGCAGTATTTT.

The rearrangement links TRBV5-1 to TRBJ2-7; 7 nucleotides agree with TRBD1. The CDR3 spans 14 residues. CDR1 and CDR2 from the germline V gene are SGHRS and YFSETQ. V dropped 3 bases and J dropped 6; count of bases not matched to a gene: 9. This CDR3 is CASSSPTGKFEQYF. The CDR3 nucleotides read TGCGCCAGCAGCTCACCGACAGGGAAATTCGAGCAGTACTTC.

This clonotype was picked up many times. The genes are TRBV29-1 and TRBJ1-2; D gene ambiguous. This CDR3 spans 12 amino acids. Per germline, CDR1 SQVTM and CDR2 ANQGSEA. V gave up 4 bases and J gave up 3 bases, with 9 bases separating them. CDR3 residues: CSVGVGYYGYTF. The CDR3 nucleotides read TGCAGCGTTGGGGTGGGTTACTATGGCTACACCTTC. The full variable domain, rest sourced from reference TRBV29-1 and TRBJ1-2, is SAVISQKPSRDICQRGTSLTIQCQVDSQVTMMFWYRQQPGQSLTLIATANQGSEATYESGFVIDKFPISRPNLTFSTLTVSNMSPEDSSIYLCSVGVGYYGYTFGSGTRLTVV.

This clonotype has a count of ten or more. The chain has TRBV28 and TRBJ2-7; 11 bases fit TRBD2. In germline, CDR1 is MDHEN, CDR2 SYDVKM. J gave up 0 bases and V 8 bases, and 6 bases lay outside the gene matches. This CDR3 has 15 amino acids. The DNA of the CDR3 is TGTGCCAGCTGGACCGGGACTAGCGGCTCCTACGAGCAGTACTTC. The encoded protein is CASWTGTSGSYEQYF.

In regard to this clonotype: This clone may be a read error of a much larger clone one base away. The missing conserved phenylalanine or tryptophan at the end of this CDR3 makes a read error likely. This rearrangement joins TRBV7-9 to TRBJ2-3, with D tentatively TRBD1 (6 bases). V lost 4 bases, J lost 2 bases, and 19 bases lay in between. The CDR3 is 17 residues long. Germline CDR1 SEHNR, CDR2 FQNEAQ (reference sequence). CDR3 protein: CASSSTTGPGYTDTQYS. The CDR3, as DNA: TGTGCCAGCAGCTCGACGACAGGTCCTGGGTACACAGATACGCAGTATTCT.